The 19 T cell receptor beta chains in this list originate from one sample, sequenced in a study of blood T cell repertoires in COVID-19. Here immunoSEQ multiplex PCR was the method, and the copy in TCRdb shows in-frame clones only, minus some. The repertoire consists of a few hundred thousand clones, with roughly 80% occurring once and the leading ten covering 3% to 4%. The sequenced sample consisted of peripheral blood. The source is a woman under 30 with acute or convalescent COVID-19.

The CDR3 DNA sequence: TGTGCCAGCAGTCTAGGACTAACAGATACGCAGTATTTT. Translated: CASSLGLTDTQYF. V is TRBV6-2 or TRBV6-3 and J is TRBJ2-3; possibly TRBD2 for D (6 bases). The CDR3 is 13 amino acids. CDR1 and CDR2 (germline): MNHEY, SVGEGT. Trimming took 5 bases from V and 3 from J, leaving 9 bases between them.

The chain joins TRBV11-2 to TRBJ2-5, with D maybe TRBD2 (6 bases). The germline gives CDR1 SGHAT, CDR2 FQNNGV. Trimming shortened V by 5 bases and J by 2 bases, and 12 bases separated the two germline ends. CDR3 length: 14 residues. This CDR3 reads CASSPPEGQETQYF. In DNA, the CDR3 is TGTGCCAGCAGCCCCCCGGAGGGGCAAGAGACCCAGTACTTC. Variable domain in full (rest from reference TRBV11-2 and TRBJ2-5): EAGVAQSPRYKIIEKRQSVAFWCNPISGHATLYWYQQILGQGPKLLIQFQNNGVVDDSQLPKDRFSAERLKGVDSTLKIQPAKLEDSAVYLCASSPPEGQETQYFGPGTRLLVL.

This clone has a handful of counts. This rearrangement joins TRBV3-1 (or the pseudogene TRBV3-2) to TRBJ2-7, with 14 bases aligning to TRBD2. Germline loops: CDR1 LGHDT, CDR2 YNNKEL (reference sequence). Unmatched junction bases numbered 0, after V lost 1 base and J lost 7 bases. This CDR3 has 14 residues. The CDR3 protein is CASSQGTSGREQYF. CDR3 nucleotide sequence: TGTGCCAGCAGCCAAGGGACTAGCGGGAGGGAGCAGTACTTC.

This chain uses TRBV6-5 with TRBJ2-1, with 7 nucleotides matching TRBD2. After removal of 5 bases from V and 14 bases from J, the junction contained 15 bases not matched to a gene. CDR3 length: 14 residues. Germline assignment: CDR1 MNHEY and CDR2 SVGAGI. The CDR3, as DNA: TGTGCCAGCAGTACCGGGACTAAGAATCGACCAGAGTTCTTC. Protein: CASSTGTKNRPEFF.

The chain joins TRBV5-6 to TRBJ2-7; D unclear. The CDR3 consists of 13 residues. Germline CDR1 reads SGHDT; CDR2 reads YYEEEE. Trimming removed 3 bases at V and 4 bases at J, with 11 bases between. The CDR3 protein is CASSSQNSYEQYF. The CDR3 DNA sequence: TGTGCCAGCAGCTCCCAAAACTCGTACGAGCAGTACTTC.

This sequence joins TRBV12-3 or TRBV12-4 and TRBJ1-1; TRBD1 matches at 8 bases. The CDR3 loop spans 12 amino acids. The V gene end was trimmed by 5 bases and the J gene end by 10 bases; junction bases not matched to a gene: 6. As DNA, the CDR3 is TGTGCCAGCAGTCCGACAGGGGTAGGAGCTTTCTTT. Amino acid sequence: CASSPTGVGAFF.

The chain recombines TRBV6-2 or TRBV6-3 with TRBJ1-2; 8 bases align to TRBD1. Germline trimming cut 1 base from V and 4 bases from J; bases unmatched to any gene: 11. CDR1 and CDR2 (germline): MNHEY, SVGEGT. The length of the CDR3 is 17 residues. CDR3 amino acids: CASSYFGVAGGGYGYTF. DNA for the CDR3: TGTGCCAGCAGTTACTTCGGAGTAGCAGGGGGCGGCTATGGCTACACCTTC.

Written as DNA, the CDR3 is TGTGCCAGCAGTCAGGGTTGGAACACTGAAGCTTTCTTT. This codes for CASSQGWNTEAFF. This chain joins TRBV6-5 and TRBJ1-1; maybe TRBD1 (5 bases). Trimming pared 5 bases from V and 1 base from J, leaving 8 bases between. The germline V gene encodes CDR1 MNHEY and CDR2 SVGAGI. The CDR3 extends over 13 amino acids.

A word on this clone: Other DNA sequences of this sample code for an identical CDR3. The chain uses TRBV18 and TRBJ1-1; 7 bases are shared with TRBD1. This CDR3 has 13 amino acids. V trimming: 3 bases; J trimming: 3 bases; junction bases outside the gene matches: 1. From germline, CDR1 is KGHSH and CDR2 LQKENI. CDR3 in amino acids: CASSPTGDTEAFF. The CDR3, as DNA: TGTGCCAGCTCACCTACAGGGGACACTGAAGCTTTCTTT.

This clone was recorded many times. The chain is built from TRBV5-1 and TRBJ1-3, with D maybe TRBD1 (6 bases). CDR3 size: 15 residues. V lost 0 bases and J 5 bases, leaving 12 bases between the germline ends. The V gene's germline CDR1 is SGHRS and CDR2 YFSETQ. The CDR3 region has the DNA TGCGCCAGCAGCTTGGAAGGGGGTTGGAGAAACACCATATATTTT. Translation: CASSLEGGWRNTIYF.

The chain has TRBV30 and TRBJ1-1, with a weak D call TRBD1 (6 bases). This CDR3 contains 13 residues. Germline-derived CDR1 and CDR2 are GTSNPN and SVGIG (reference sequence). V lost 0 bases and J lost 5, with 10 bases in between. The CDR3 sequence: CAWSVEGGTEAFF. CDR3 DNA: TGTGCCTGGAGTGTGGAGGGGGGGACTGAAGCTTTCTTT.

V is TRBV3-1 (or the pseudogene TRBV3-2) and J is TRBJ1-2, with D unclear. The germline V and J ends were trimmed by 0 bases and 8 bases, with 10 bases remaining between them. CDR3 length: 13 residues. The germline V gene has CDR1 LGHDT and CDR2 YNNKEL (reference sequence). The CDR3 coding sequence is TGTGCCAGCAGCCAAGATTCGCAGGTGGGCTACACCTTC. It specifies CASSQDSQVGYTF.

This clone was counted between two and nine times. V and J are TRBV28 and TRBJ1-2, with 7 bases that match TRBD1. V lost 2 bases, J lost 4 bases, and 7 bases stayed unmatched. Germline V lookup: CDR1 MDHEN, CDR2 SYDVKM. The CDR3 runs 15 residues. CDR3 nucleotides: TGTGCCAGCAGTTTACTGGCGACAGGGAGCTATGGCTACACCTTC. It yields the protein CASSLLATGSYGYTF.

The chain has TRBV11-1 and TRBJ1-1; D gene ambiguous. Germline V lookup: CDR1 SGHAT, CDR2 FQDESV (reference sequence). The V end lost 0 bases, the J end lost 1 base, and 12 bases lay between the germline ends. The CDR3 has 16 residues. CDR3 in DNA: TGTGCCAGCAGCTTAGCTCTAGGAGAGGGGAACACTGAAGCTTTCTTT. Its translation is CASSLALGEGNTEAFF. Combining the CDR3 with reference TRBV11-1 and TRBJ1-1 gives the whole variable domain EAEVAQSPRYKITEKSQAVAFWCDPISGHATLYWYRQILGQGPELLVQFQDESVVDDSQLPKDRFSAERLKGVDSTLKIQPAELGDSAMYLCASSLALGEGNTEAFFGQGTRLTVV.

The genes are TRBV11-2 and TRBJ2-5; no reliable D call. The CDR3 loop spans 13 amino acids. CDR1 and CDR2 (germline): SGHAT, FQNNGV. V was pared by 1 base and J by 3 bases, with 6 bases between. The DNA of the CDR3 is TGTGCCAGCAGCTTAGGAGTAGAAGAGACCCAGTACTTC. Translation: CASSLGVEETQYF.

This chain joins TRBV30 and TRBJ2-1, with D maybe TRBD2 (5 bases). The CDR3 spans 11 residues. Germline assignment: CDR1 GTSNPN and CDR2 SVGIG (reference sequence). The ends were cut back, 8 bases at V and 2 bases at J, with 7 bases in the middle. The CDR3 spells CATGTYNEQFF. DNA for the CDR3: TGTGCCACCGGGACCTACAATGAGCAGTTCTTC.

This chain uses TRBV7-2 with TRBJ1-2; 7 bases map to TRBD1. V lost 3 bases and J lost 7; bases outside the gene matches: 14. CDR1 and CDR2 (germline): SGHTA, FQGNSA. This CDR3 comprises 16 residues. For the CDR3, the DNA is TGTGCCAGCAGCTTTTTAGGGGGCGGCGACACACTTGGCTACACCTTC. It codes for CASSFLGGGDTLGYTF.

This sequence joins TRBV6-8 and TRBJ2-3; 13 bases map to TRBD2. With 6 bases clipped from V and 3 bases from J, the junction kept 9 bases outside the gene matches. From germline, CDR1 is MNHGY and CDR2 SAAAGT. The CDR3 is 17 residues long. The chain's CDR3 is CASSHRLAGGSTDTQYF. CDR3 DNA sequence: TGTGCCAGCAGCCACCGACTAGCGGGAGGCTCTACAGATACGCAGTATTTT.

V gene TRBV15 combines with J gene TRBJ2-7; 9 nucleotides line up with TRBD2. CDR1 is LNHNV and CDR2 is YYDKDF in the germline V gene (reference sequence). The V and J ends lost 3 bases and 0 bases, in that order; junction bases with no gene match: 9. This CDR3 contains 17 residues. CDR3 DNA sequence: TGTGCCACCAGCAGGAAAGCGGGAGGCATCACCTCCTACGAGCAGTACTTC. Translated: CATSRKAGGITSYEQYF.